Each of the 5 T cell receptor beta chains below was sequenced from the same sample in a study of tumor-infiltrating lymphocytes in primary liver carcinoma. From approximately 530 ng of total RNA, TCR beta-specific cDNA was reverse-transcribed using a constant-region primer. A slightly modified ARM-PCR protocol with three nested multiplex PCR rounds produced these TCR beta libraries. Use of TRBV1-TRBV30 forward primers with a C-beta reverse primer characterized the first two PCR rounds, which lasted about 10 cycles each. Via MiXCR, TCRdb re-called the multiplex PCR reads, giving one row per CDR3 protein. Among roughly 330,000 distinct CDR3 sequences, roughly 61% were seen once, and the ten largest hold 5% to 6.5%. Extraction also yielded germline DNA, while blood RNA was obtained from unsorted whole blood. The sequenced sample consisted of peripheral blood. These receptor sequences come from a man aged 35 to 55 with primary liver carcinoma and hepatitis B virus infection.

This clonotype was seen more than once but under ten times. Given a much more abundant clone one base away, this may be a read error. The chain's CDR3 is CASSSGTVDHEQYF. CDR3 DNA: TGTGCCAGCTCTTCTGGGACAGTCGACCACGAGCAGTACTTC. The chain combines TRBV6-2 or TRBV6-3 with TRBJ2-7; 7 positions match TRBD1. CDR1 MNHEY and CDR2 SVGEGT come from the germline V gene. The junction had 12 bases not matched to a gene; V was cut back by 8 bases and J by 5 bases. The CDR3 extends over 14 amino acids.

For the CDR3, the DNA is TGTGCCATCAGTGCAGAGCAATCCTCCTACGAGCAGTACTTC. Amino acids: CAISAEQSSYEQYF. This chain links TRBV10-3 with TRBJ2-7; no reliable D call. The germline V and J ends were trimmed by 4 bases and 0 bases, with 10 bases remaining between them. Germline V gene lookup returns CDR1 ENHRY and CDR2 SYGVKD. The CDR3 runs 14 residues.

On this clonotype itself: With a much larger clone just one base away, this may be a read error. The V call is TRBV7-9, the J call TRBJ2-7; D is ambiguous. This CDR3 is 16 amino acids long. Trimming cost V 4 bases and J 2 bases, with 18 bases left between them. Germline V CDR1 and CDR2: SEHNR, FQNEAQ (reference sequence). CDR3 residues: CASSSLPRAGPYEQYF. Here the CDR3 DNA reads TGTGCCAGCAGCTCCCTCCCCCGGGCTGGGCCCTACGAGCAGTACTTC.

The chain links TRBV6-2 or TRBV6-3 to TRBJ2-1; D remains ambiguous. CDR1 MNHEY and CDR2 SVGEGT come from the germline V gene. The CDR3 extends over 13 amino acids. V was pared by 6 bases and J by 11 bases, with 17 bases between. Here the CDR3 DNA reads TGTGCCAGCAGCTTCCTTCCGGTCAAGCAGCAGTTCTTC. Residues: CASSFLPVKQQFF.

The CDR3 loop reads CASSPAGDGYGYTF. The CDR3 DNA reads as TGCGCCAGCAGTCCGGCGGGGGATGGCTATGGCTACACCTTC. V usage is TRBV5-1 and J usage is TRBJ1-2; the D gene is possibly TRBD1 (5 bases). This CDR3 is built from 14 residues. CDR1 and CDR2 from the germline V gene are SGHRS and YFSETQ. Trimming stripped 5 bases from V and 4 bases from J, with 15 bases between. Full variable domain (outside the CDR3, taken from reference TRBV5-1 and TRBJ1-2): KAGVTQTPRYLIKTRGQQVTLSCSPISGHRSVSWYQQTPGQGLQFLFEYFSETQRNKGNFPGRFSGRQFSNSRSEMNVSTLELGDSALYLCASSPAGDGYGYTFGSGTRLTVV.